A selection of T cell receptor beta chains follows, all from one sample in a study of glioma-infiltrating T cells. TCRdb independently ran MiXCR on the multiplex PCR reads; one entry per CDR3 protein. The sample carries some 150,000 distinct CDR3 sequences, 35% to 50% recorded once. The sequenced material came from glioma tissue, nonneoplastic brain tissue, or PBMCs (not recorded which). These receptor sequences come from a human donor with low-grade glioma or glioblastoma, undergoing nonglioma brain surgery, or in good health (not recorded which). Both conserved end residues are part of each CDR3. D genes are given only for firm matches. Only some rows state a clone size, as once, few, many or a class for expanded clones.

CDR3 protein: CASSYSTLSTEAFF
CDR3 DNA: TGTGCCAGCAGTTACTCGACCTTGAGCACTGAAGCTTTCTTT
J gene: TRBJ1-1
V gene: TRBV6-6
D gene: -
clone size: -

CDR3 protein: CASSRTGHSGEAFF
CDR3 DNA: TGTGCCAGCAGCCGGACAGGACATTCTGGTGAAGCTTTCTTT
J gene: TRBJ1-1
V gene: TRBV2
D gene: TRBD1
clone size: once

CDR3 protein: CASSLSRRVQFF
CDR3 DNA: TGTGCCAGCAGCTTATCCAGGAGGGTGCAGTTCTTC
J gene: TRBJ2-1
V gene: TRBV11-2
D gene: -
clone size: -

CDR3 protein: CSARPTGEYVYTF
CDR3 DNA: TGCAGTGCTAGACCGACAGGGGAGTATGTCTACACCTTC
J gene: TRBJ1-2
V gene: TRBV20-1
D gene: TRBD1
clone size: -

CDR3 protein: CSARDSRGKGFTF
CDR3 DNA: TGCAGTGCTAGAGATTCCAGGGGGAAAGGATTCACCTTC
J gene: TRBJ1-2
V gene: TRBV20-1
D gene: TRBD1
clone size: -

CDR3 protein: CASSSRTSGRNEQFF
CDR3 DNA: TGTGCCAGCAGCTCCCGGACTAGCGGTAGGAATGAGCAGTTCTTC
J gene: TRBJ2-1
V gene: TRBV7-2
D gene: TRBD2
clone size: many

CDR3 protein: CASSLSFGTGFQPQHF
CDR3 DNA: TGTGCCAGCAGCCTATCCTTTGGGACAGGGTTTCAGCCCCAGCATTTT
J gene: TRBJ1-5
V gene: TRBV4-2
D gene: TRBD1
clone size: -

CDR3 protein: CASSFSTAPVEAFF
CDR3 DNA: TGTGCCAGCAGTTTTTCGACGGCGCCGGTCGAAGCTTTCTTT
J gene: TRBJ1-1
V gene: TRBV12-3/TRBV12-4
D gene: -
clone size: few

CDR3 protein: CSAKDYKGMNTEAFF
CDR3 DNA: TGCAGTGCTAAAGATTACAAGGGCATGAACACTGAAGCTTTCTTT
J gene: TRBJ1-1
V gene: TRBV20-1
D gene: -
clone size: many

CDR3 protein: CAISERPQRGYSTDTQYF
CDR3 DNA: TGTGCCATCAGTGAGCGACCACAGCGGGGCTATAGCACAGATACGCAGTATTTT
J gene: TRBJ2-3
V gene: TRBV10-3
D gene: TRBD2
clone size: -

CDR3 protein: CASGILMTPGELFF
CDR3 DNA: TGTGCCAGCGGTATTTTGATGACGCCCGGGGAGCTGTTTTTT
J gene: TRBJ2-2
V gene: TRBV2
D gene: -
clone size: few

CDR3 protein: CASSLRSGTEAFF
CDR3 DNA: TGTGCCAGCAGTTTAAGGTCAGGCACTGAAGCTTTCTTT
J gene: TRBJ1-1
V gene: TRBV7-3
D gene: -
clone size: -

CDR3 protein: CASSQEGRAAFF
CDR3 DNA: TGTGCCAGCAGTCAAGAGGGCAGGGCAGCTTTCTTT
J gene: TRBJ1-1
V gene: TRBV25-1
D gene: -
clone size: few

CDR3 protein: CASSYSTLHGYTF
CDR3 DNA: TGTGCCAGCAGTTACTCGACCCTTCATGGCTACACCTTC
J gene: TRBJ1-2
V gene: TRBV6-8
D gene: -
clone size: -

CDR3 protein: CATSRDRQETQYF
CDR3 DNA: TGTGCCACCAGCAGAGATCGGCAAGAGACCCAGTACTTC
J gene: TRBJ2-5
V gene: TRBV15
D gene: -
clone size: few

CDR3 protein: CASSSHYGYTF
CDR3 DNA: TGTGCCAGCAGTTCACACTATGGCTACACCTTC
J gene: TRBJ1-2
V gene: TRBV28
D gene: -
clone size: few

CDR3 protein: CASSLYSMGTSGLRGEQFF
CDR3 DNA: TGTGCCAGCAGCTTATACTCAATGGGGACTAGCGGCCTTAGGGGTGAGCAGTTCTTC
J gene: TRBJ2-1
V gene: TRBV7-6
D gene: TRBD2
clone size: many

CDR3 protein: CASSKITENTEAFF
CDR3 DNA: TGTGCCAGCAGTAAAATAACAGAGAACACTGAAGCTTTCTTT
J gene: TRBJ1-1
V gene: TRBV6-1
D gene: -
clone size: many

CDR3 protein: CSAPGQGLGYGYTF
CDR3 DNA: TGCAGTGCCCCCGGACAGGGTTTAGGCTATGGCTACACCTTC
J gene: TRBJ1-2
V gene: TRBV20-1
D gene: TRBD1
clone size: -

CDR3 protein: CASSHGGDQPQHF
CDR3 DNA: TGCGCCAGCAGCCACGGAGGGGATCAGCCCCAGCATTTT
J gene: TRBJ1-5
V gene: TRBV4-1
D gene: -
clone size: once

CDR3 protein: CASSQDRGADYNEQFF
CDR3 DNA: TGCGCCAGCAGCCAAGATAGGGGGGCGGACTACAATGAGCAGTTCTTC
J gene: TRBJ2-1
V gene: TRBV4-1
D gene: -
clone size: -

CDR3 protein: CASSRDRFNQPQHF
CDR3 DNA: TGTGCCAGCAGTCGGGACAGATTTAATCAGCCCCAGCATTTT
J gene: TRBJ1-5
V gene: TRBV6-1
D gene: TRBD1
clone size: many

CDR3 protein: CSVRGSNQHQHF
CDR3 DNA: TGCAGTGTCCGGGGGAGCAATCAGCACCAGCATTTT
J gene: TRBJ1-5
V gene: TRBV20-1
D gene: -
clone size: -

CDR3 protein: CASRGRGNEKLFF
CDR3 DNA: TGTGCCAGCAGGGGTAGAGGGAATGAAAAACTGTTTTTT
J gene: TRBJ1-4
V gene: TRBV12-3/TRBV12-4
D gene: -
clone size: -

CDR3 protein: CATSRQDEKLFF
CDR3 DNA: TGTGCCACCTCAAGACAGGATGAAAAACTGTTTTTT
J gene: TRBJ1-4
V gene: TRBV15
D gene: -
clone size: -

CDR3 protein: CASSDNFGTKGYTF
CDR3 DNA: TGTGCCAGCAGTGACAATTTTGGGACGAAAGGCTACACCTTC
J gene: TRBJ1-2
V gene: TRBV6-4
D gene: -
clone size: -

CDR3 protein: CSASPSADTQYF
CDR3 DNA: TGCAGTGCTAGCCCCTCCGCAGATACGCAGTATTTT
J gene: TRBJ2-3
V gene: TRBV20-1
D gene: -
clone size: -

CDR3 protein: CASSTTLTGTYGYTF
CDR3 DNA: TGTGCCAGCAGTACTACTCTCACCGGGACATATGGCTACACCTTC
J gene: TRBJ1-2
V gene: TRBV2
D gene: -
clone size: -

CDR3 protein: CASSQEKRSPDTQYF
CDR3 DNA: TGCGCCAGCAGCCAAGAGAAAAGGAGCCCAGATACGCAGTATTTT
J gene: TRBJ2-3
V gene: TRBV4-1
D gene: -
clone size: -

CDR3 protein: CASSTGTGELPDTQYF
CDR3 DNA: TGTGCCAGCAGCACCGGGACAGGGGAATTACCAGATACGCAGTATTTT
J gene: TRBJ2-3
V gene: TRBV6-1
D gene: TRBD1
clone size: -

CDR3 protein: CASSQDRDGRRSETQYF
CDR3 DNA: TGTGCCAGCAGCCAAGATCGGGACGGGAGAAGATCCGAGACCCAGTACTTC
J gene: TRBJ2-5
V gene: TRBV3-1
D gene: -
clone size: -

CDR3 protein: CSATDSKSETDTQYF
CDR3 DNA: TGCAGTGCTACCGACTCGAAGAGTGAAACAGATACGCAGTATTTT
J gene: TRBJ2-3
V gene: TRBV20-1
D gene: -
clone size: -

CDR3 protein: CASSLTIQGGSYNEQFF
CDR3 DNA: TGTGCCAGCAGTTTAACGATACAGGGGGGCTCCTACAATGAGCAGTTCTTC
J gene: TRBJ2-1
V gene: TRBV12-3/TRBV12-4
D gene: TRBD1
clone size: -

CDR3 protein: CASSAGTSGNNEQFF
CDR3 DNA: TGTGCCAGCAGTGCCGGGACTAGCGGCAACAATGAGCAGTTCTTC
J gene: TRBJ2-1
V gene: TRBV27
D gene: TRBD2
clone size: -

CDR3 protein: CASSQAGRTLRGEQFF
CDR3 DNA: TGTGCCAGCAGCCAAGCTGGGAGAACCTTGAGGGGTGAGCAGTTCTTC
J gene: TRBJ2-1
V gene: TRBV4-2
D gene: -
clone size: -

CDR3 protein: CAIGQTGGLKTQYF
CDR3 DNA: TGTGCCATCGGGCAGACAGGAGGGTTGAAGACCCAGTACTTC
J gene: TRBJ2-5
V gene: TRBV7-2
D gene: -
clone size: once

CDR3 protein: CASSQSTGAGNQPQHF
CDR3 DNA: TGCGCCAGCAGCCAGTCGACAGGGGCAGGCAATCAGCCCCAGCATTTT
J gene: TRBJ1-5
V gene: TRBV4-1
D gene: TRBD1
clone size: -

CDR3 protein: CASSELTSGRVNEQFF
CDR3 DNA: TGTGCCAGCAGTGAACTTACTAGCGGGAGGGTGAATGAGCAGTTCTTC
J gene: TRBJ2-1
V gene: TRBV25-1
D gene: TRBD2
clone size: few

CDR3 protein: CASSLLGPGGANEQFF
CDR3 DNA: TGCGCCAGCAGCCTCCTTGGGCCAGGAGGGGCTAATGAGCAGTTCTTC
J gene: TRBJ2-1
V gene: TRBV4-1
D gene: -
clone size: -

CDR3 protein: CAISEDHQETQYF
CDR3 DNA: TGTGCCATCAGTGAGGATCACCAAGAGACCCAGTACTTC
J gene: TRBJ2-5
V gene: TRBV10-3
D gene: -
clone size: -

CDR3 protein: CASSKGQGGYTF
CDR3 DNA: TGTGCCAGCAGTAAAGGGCAGGGAGGCTACACCTTC
J gene: TRBJ1-2
V gene: TRBV6-2/TRBV6-3
D gene: -
clone size: -

CDR3 protein: CASSSSTKNEAFF
CDR3 DNA: TGTGCCAGCAGTAGTAGCACCAAGAACGAAGCTTTCTTT
J gene: TRBJ1-1
V gene: TRBV6-1
D gene: -
clone size: many

CDR3 protein: CANSSGQGLGYTDTQYF
CDR3 DNA: TGTGCCAACAGCTCCGGACAGGGCCTGGGGTACACAGATACGCAGTATTTT
J gene: TRBJ2-3
V gene: TRBV2
D gene: TRBD1
clone size: -

CDR3 protein: CASRSDTYNEQFF
CDR3 DNA: TGTGCCAGCAGATCGGACACCTACAATGAGCAGTTCTTC
J gene: TRBJ2-1
V gene: TRBV2
D gene: -
clone size: few

CDR3 protein: CATSDRDYGYTF
CDR3 DNA: TGTGCCACCAGTGACAGGGACTATGGCTACACCTTC
J gene: TRBJ1-2
V gene: TRBV24-1
D gene: -
clone size: few